This TCR beta chain was recovered during a study of T cells of healthy individuals. This clonotype was picked up a small number of times. The CDR3 consists of 14 residues. From germline, CDR1 is SGHRS and CDR2 YFSETQ. The V and J ends lost 4 bases and 3 bases, in that order; junction bases with no gene match: 5. TCRdb re-called the 5' RACE reads with MiXCR, one entry per CDR3 protein. The repertoire includes about 100,000 distinct CDR3 sequences, roughly 18% of them detected once, and 6.2% sits in the top ten. This TCR was sampled from a human donor in good health. The chain carries TRBV5-1 and TRBJ2-5; 8 nucleotides line up with TRBD1. This CDR3 reads CASSHGQGEETQYF. CDR3 sequence (DNA): TGCGCCAGCAGCCACGGACAGGGAGAAGAGACCCAGTACTTC.